A single sample gave rise to the 9 T cell receptor beta chains below, sequenced in a study of cytomegalovirus exposure and HLA in healthy donors. A multiplex PCR was run with 60 Vbeta primers and 13 Jbeta primers. Profiled with immunoSEQ multiplex PCR; TCRdb holds only in-frame clones, not every one. The table records more than 140,000 clones, roughly 77% of them present only once. Source material: PBMCs. These receptors were obtained from a middle-aged man in good health and CMV-seronegative.

V usage is TRBV5-1 and J usage is TRBJ2-7, with TRBD2 matching 12 bases. V was clipped by 3 bases and J by 4 bases; unmatched bases: 5. The CDR3 contains 15 residues. Germline lookup yields CDR1 SGHRS and CDR2 YFSETQ. CDR3 nucleotides: TGCGCCAGCAGCTGGGGACTAGCGGGTGATTACGAGCAGTACTTC. It codes for CASSWGLAGDYEQYF.

The chain links TRBV11-2 to TRBJ1-2; TRBD1 matches 7 bases. V trimming: 0 bases; J trimming: 4 bases; junction bases outside the gene matches: 5. Germline loops: CDR1 SGHAT, CDR2 FQNNGV. This CDR3 is 15 amino acids long. CDR3 in DNA: TGTGCCAGCAGCTTAGAGGAGGGGGCGGTCTATGGCTACACCTTC. This sequence encodes CASSLEEGAVYGYTF.

In this sample, this clone turned up a few times. The genes are TRBV4-3 and TRBJ2-1, with 14 bases fitting TRBD2. Per the germline V gene, CDR1 is LGHNA and CDR2 is YSLEER. The CDR3 has 18 amino acids. Trimming took 0 bases from V and 3 from J; bases not matched to a gene: 4. CDR3 in amino acids: CASSQDRLAGGHYNEQFF. CDR3 DNA: TGCGCCAGCAGCCAAGATCGACTAGCGGGGGGGCACTACAATGAGCAGTTCTTC.

The gene calls are TRBV10-2 and TRBJ1-2; no reliable D call. Germline V CDR1 and CDR2: WSHSY, SAAADI. Trimming took off 2 bases at V and 5 bases at J, with 12 bases between the two ends. The CDR3 length is 14 residues. CDR3: CASSELAGSYGYTF. Here the CDR3 DNA reads TGCGCCAGCAGTGAGCTAGCTGGCAGTTATGGCTACACCTTC.

CDR3 region: CASSPSATNEKLFF. The CDR3 region has the DNA TGTGCCAGCTCACCATCAGCAACTAATGAAAAACTGTTTTTT. J is TRBJ1-4 and V is TRBV18, with D uncertain. CDR3 length: 14 residues. V lost 2 bases, J lost 0 bases, and 4 bases lay in between. Germline V gene sequence: CDR1 KGHSH, CDR2 LQKENI.

The chain employs TRBV4-3 and TRBJ2-7; tentative D call: TRBD1 (5 bases). V was shortened by 2 bases and J by 3 bases, with 8 bases between the two germline ends. The CDR3 extends over 13 amino acids. The germline gives CDR1 LGHNA, CDR2 YSLEER. CDR3 in amino acids: CASSQTTGYEQYF. DNA for the CDR3: TGCGCCAGCAGCCAAACTACAGGCTACGAGCAGTACTTC.

The gene calls are TRBV5-5 and TRBJ1-3; D is possibly TRBD1 (5 bases). The germline V gene encodes CDR1 SGHKS and CDR2 YYEKEE (reference sequence). The CDR3 extends over 16 amino acids. V dropped 4 bases and J dropped 0 bases, with 14 bases sitting between them. The CDR3 nucleotides are TGTGCCAGCAGCCTCGAGCAGGGCGCCTCTGGAAACACCATATATTTT. This translates into CASSLEQGASGNTIYF.

This clone was seen only once. The chain uses TRBV11-2 and TRBJ2-7, with D maybe TRBD2 (7 bases). The CDR3 has 15 amino acids. Germline V gene data show CDR1 as SGHAT and CDR2 as FQNNGV. Deletions cut 2 bases from V and 0 bases from J, with 11 bases between. The CDR3 here is CASSLRGGSSYEQYF. CDR3 in DNA: TGTGCCAGCAGCTTAAGGGGGGGGAGCTCCTACGAGCAGTACTTC.

This clone has just one count. This chain connects TRBV14 to TRBJ1-1, with D possibly matching TRBD1 (6 bases). This CDR3 comprises 15 residues. The germline V gene has CDR1 SGHDN and CDR2 FVKESK. Trimming left V 4 bases short and J 5 bases short, with 17 bases between. The CDR3 DNA reads as TGTGCCAGCAGCCCTGGGGGGCGGGAGGGGACTGAAGCTTTCTTT. It specifies CASSPGGREGTEAFF.